This is a list of T cell receptor beta chains from one sample in a study of shared clonotypes between healthy human individuals. Produced via immunoSEQ multiplex PCR; TCRdb's table is partial and in-frame only. Found here are roughly 2.1 million clones, about 93% of them singletons; the top ten hold more than 1.5%. Sequencing was carried out using naive CD8+ T cells from PBMCs. The source is a man aged 18 to 29 in good health. Some clones in this sample may be carry-over from other donors' samples. The CDR3 runs from the conserved cysteine through the conserved F or W. The D gene is left open where the match is weak. Clone sizes are given selectively: once, few, many, or a class where the clone is expanded.

CDR3 DNA	CDR3 protein	V gene	D gene	clone size	J gene
TGTGCCAGCAGTTTAGTCCTGTCCTACGAGCAGTACTTC	CASSLVLSYEQYF	TRBV27	-	-	TRBJ2-7
TGTGCCAGTAGTATCCGAGGCTCCTACAATGAGCAGTTCTTC	CASSIRGSYNEQFF	TRBV19	-	-	TRBJ2-1
TGTGCCAGCAGTTTTACAGGGGCTAGGCAGCCCCAGCATTTT	CASSFTGARQPQHF	TRBV27	TRBD1	-	TRBJ1-5
TGCGCCAGCAGCCAAAAGTTCCAGCGGACCGCGAACACCGGGGAGCTGTTTTTT	CASSQKFQRTANTGELFF	TRBV4-3	-	once	TRBJ2-2
TGTGCCAGCAGCTTAGTAGCCTACGAGCAGTACTTC	CASSLVAYEQYF	TRBV7-9	-	-	TRBJ2-7
TGCGCCAGCAGCCCGGCATTCATGAACACTGAAGCTTTCTTT	CASSPAFMNTEAFF	TRBV4-1	-	-	TRBJ1-1
TGCGCCAGCAGCAAAGATGGGGGGGTCAGACAGCCCCAGCATTTT	CASSKDGGVRQPQHF	TRBV4-1	-	once	TRBJ1-5
TGTGCCAGCAGCTCGCCCGAGGAGGGATACGAGCAGTACTTC	CASSSPEEGYEQYF	TRBV7-9	-	-	TRBJ2-7
TGTGCCAGCAGCTACCGACAGCGAAGTCAAGAGACCCAGTACTTC	CASSYRQRSQETQYF	TRBV7-8	-	-	TRBJ2-5
TGCGCCAGCAGCTCGGACAGTTACAATGAGCAGTTCTTC	CASSSDSYNEQFF	TRBV5-1	-	-	TRBJ2-1
TGCGCCAGTACAGGTGCCTCCTACGAGCAGTACTTC	CASTGASYEQYF	TRBV5-1	-	once	TRBJ2-7
TGTGCCAGCAGCTTAGGGGCGGGAGTCCCAAGCTCTAATGAGCAGTTCTTC	CASSLGAGVPSSNEQFF	TRBV7-9	TRBD2	-	TRBJ2-1
TGCAGCGTTGAGAAGGGCTACGAGCAGTACTTC	CSVEKGYEQYF	TRBV29-1	-	-	TRBJ2-7
TGCAGCGTTGGTACAGGCCTGAGGATGAACACTGAAGCTTTCTTT	CSVGTGLRMNTEAFF	TRBV29-1	-	-	TRBJ1-1
TGTGCCAGTAGTATGGACCGGTACGGGGACACGTTCAACACTGAAGCTTTCTTT	CASSMDRYGDTFNTEAFF	TRBV19	-	-	TRBJ1-1
TGTGCCAGCAGCCTCGCGCTAGCTGGGAGTGAGCAGTTCTTC	CASSLALAGSEQFF	TRBV14	-	-	TRBJ2-1
TGTGCCACCAGCAGCCGACAGGATAGCAATCAGCCCCAGCATTTT	CATSSRQDSNQPQHF	TRBV15	-	-	TRBJ1-5
TGTGCCAGCAGCCTATATAGTGATGAAAAACTGTTTTTT	CASSLYSDEKLFF	TRBV7-8	-	-	TRBJ1-4
TGTGCCAGCAGCGACGCGGGACAGCACTACGAGCAGTACTTC	CASSDAGQHYEQYF	TRBV13	-	-	TRBJ2-7